Below, one T cell receptor beta chain is given with its context. These data originate in a study of blood T cell repertoires in COVID-19. Only in-frame clones appear in the TCRdb table, and some are missing; sequencing was by immunoSEQ multiplex PCR. The top ten hold over 1.5% of the sample, which has under 300,000 clones, around 85% seen once. Donors in Cohort 3 counted as recovered after two negative PCRs, clearance, or symptom resolution. The CDR3 is 16 residues long. The germline gives CDR1 SGHRS, CDR2 YFSETQ. The trim removed 4 bases at V and 7 bases at J, leaving 12 bases unmatched. The chain uses TRBV5-1 and TRBJ1-4; 8 nucleotides align to TRBD1. Sequenced material: PBMCs or T cells enriched from blood (not recorded which). The receptor comes from a woman aged 45-60 years who had recovered from COVID-19. In DNA, the CDR3 is TGCGCCAGCAGCCCGGGTGGAGGACAGGGAGGTGAAAAACTGTTTTTT. Its translation is CASSPGGGQGGEKLFF.